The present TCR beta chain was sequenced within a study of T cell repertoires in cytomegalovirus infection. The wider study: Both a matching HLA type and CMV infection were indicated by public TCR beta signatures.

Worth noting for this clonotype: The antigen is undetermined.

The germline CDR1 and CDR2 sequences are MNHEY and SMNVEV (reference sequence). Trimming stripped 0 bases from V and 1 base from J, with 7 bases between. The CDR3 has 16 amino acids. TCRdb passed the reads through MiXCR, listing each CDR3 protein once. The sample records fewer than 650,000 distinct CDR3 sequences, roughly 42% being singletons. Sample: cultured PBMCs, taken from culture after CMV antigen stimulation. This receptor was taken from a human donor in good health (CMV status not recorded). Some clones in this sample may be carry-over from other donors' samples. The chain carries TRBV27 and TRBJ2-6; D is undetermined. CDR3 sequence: CASSLSGFSGANVLTF. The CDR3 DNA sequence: TGTGCCAGCAGTTTATCGGGGTTTTCTGGGGCCAACGTCCTGACTTTC.